Following are 19 T cell receptor beta chains from one sample sequenced in a study of metastatic and nonmetastatic thyroid tumors. Patients underwent thyroid surgery, and none had received any treatment before it. With MiXCR, TCRdb called clones anew from the PCR reads. The table shows 35,000 to 40,000 clones, with about a sixth occurring only once. Sequencing used tumor tissue. All receptors come from a female donor with papillary thyroid cancer or a benign thyroid nodule (not recorded which). Some clones in this sample may be carry-over from other donors' samples.

The chain employs TRBV6-1 and TRBJ1-5; 7 bases are a match to TRBD1. Trimming removed 1 base from V and 2 bases from J; junction bases left unmatched: 8. CDR1 and CDR2 from the germline V gene are MNHNS and SASEGT. The CDR3 is made up of 17 amino acids. The CDR3, as DNA: TGTGCCAGCAGTGAAGAGGAGACAGGGCACGGCAATCAGCCCCAGCATTTT. It translates to CASSEEETGHGNQPQHF.

Details on this clone: Since the CDR3 does not end with the conserved phenylalanine or tryptophan, this likely comes from a read error. It is unclear where the CDR3 begins or ends on the DNA, so no DNA is shown, and the CDR3 is as TCRdb lists it. V usage is TRBV9 and J usage is TRBJ1-6; the D call in the table, TRBD1, was not verified against the DNA. From germline, CDR1 is SGDLS and CDR2 YYNGEE. The CDR3 region is 10 residues in length, termini included. This CDR3 is CASSPQGVHS.

In its sample, this clone was seen a few times. The chain links TRBV6-1 to TRBJ2-1; 10 nucleotides agree with TRBD2. This CDR3 contains 15 residues. In germline, CDR1 is MNHNS, CDR2 SASEGT. The V and J ends lost 6 bases and 8 bases, in that order; junction bases with no gene match: 10. For the CDR3, the DNA is TGTGCCAGCAGGTCCTCTAGCGGGAGCCCCCATGAGCAGTTCTTC. Amino acids: CASRSSSGSPHEQFF.

A single count supports this clone. The genes are TRBV5-1 and TRBJ1-1; a weak D match, TRBD1 (6 bases). V gave up 4 bases and J gave up 1 base, with 11 bases separating them. The CDR3 length is 14 residues. CDR1 is SGHRS, CDR2 YFSETQ, per germline. The CDR3: CASSGGGANTEAFF. In DNA, the CDR3 is TGCGCCAGCAGCGGGGGCGGCGCGAACACTGAAGCTTTCTTT.

This clone was observed at least ten times. The same CDR3 arises from other DNA sequences in this sample as well. CDR3 DNA: TGTGCCAGCGACAGGGGCGGGGATACGCAGTATTTT. Translating it yields CASDRGGDTQYF. The chain uses TRBV28 and TRBJ2-3; 8 positions agree with TRBD1. Germline V lookup: CDR1 MDHEN, CDR2 SYDVKM. With V trimmed by 8 bases and J by 6 bases, 4 bases remained unmatched. The CDR3 totals 12 residues.

By share of the sample, this clone is medium-sized. This rearrangement joins TRBV12-3 or TRBV12-4 to TRBJ1-2; tentatively, D is TRBD1 (6 bases). Trimming took 6 bases from V and 4 from J, leaving 15 bases between them. This CDR3 comprises 14 residues. CDR3 DNA sequence: TGTGCCAGCAGCTACAGGGTAGTCGGCTATGGCTACACCTTC. This sequence encodes CASSYRVVGYGYTF.

CDR3 sequence (DNA): TGTGCCAGCAGTTACGATACCACTAGCGTGAGAAGTCCTGAGCAGTTCTTC. Its protein product is CASSYDTTSVRSPEQFF. The chain uses TRBV6-2 or TRBV6-3 and TRBJ2-1, with 7 bases fitting TRBD2. The V gene's germline CDR1 is MNHEY and CDR2 SVGEGT. This CDR3 is 17 amino acids long. V dropped 2 bases and J dropped 9; count of bases not matched to a gene: 16.

In its sample, this clone was seen many times. CDR3 nucleotides: TGTGCCAGCAGTCCAGGGGGGCGGAACTATGGCTACACCTTC. Translation gives CASSPGGRNYGYTF. The rearrangement uses TRBV12-3 or TRBV12-4 and TRBJ1-2; 7 positions agree with TRBD1. The CDR3 spans 14 residues. V lost 5 bases and J lost 2; bases outside the gene matches: 5.

About this clone: This may arise from a read error, as a much more abundant clone is one base away. The chain uses TRBV10-3 and TRBJ1-1; 9 bases agree with TRBD1. This CDR3 region has 14 residues. CDR1 ENHRY and CDR2 SYGVKD come from the germline V gene. DNA for the CDR3: TGTGCCATCCATGACGGGACAGGGCGGTCTGAATCTTTCTTT. Residues: CAIHDGTGRSESFF.

As regards this clone: A read error may be the cause here, since a much bigger clone is one base away. V gene TRBV11-1 combines with J gene TRBJ2-2; no definite D call. The germline V gene has CDR1 SGHAT and CDR2 FQDESV (reference sequence). The CDR3 is 16 residues long. The V and J ends lost 2 bases and 0 bases respectively, with 10 bases between them. DNA for the CDR3: TGTGCCAGCAGCTTATGTTTTGCCACGAACACCGGGGAGCTGTTTTTT. This translates into CASSLCFATNTGELFF.

Turning to this clone: This may be a read error: a much more frequent sequence differs by one nucleotide. The rearrangement uses TRBV4-2 and TRBJ1-1, with a tentative D call TRBD1 (6 bases). The CDR3 has 15 residues. V lost 6 bases and J lost 5, with 19 bases in between. Germline lookup yields CDR1 LGHNA and CDR2 YNFKEQ. The CDR3 spells CASRLQEGGVTEAFF. The DNA for the CDR3 is TGTGCCAGCAGACTTCAGGAGGGGGGCGTGACTGAAGCTTTCTTT.

The chain couples TRBV12-3 or TRBV12-4 to TRBJ2-3, with TRBD2 matching 9 bases. The CDR3 is made up of 18 amino acids. V lost 6 bases, J lost 2 bases, and 15 bases stayed unmatched. The CDR3 nucleotides are TGTGCCAGCAGCTCCGGGACTAGCAGGGTTGGCAACACAGATACGCAGTATTTT. It specifies CASSSGTSRVGNTDTQYF.

This clone showed up many times. V gene TRBV29-1 combines with J gene TRBJ1-2, with D hard to call. Germline V gene lookup returns CDR1 SQVTM and CDR2 ANQGSEA. V lost 5 bases and J 2 bases, leaving 9 bases between the germline ends. The CDR3 extends over 12 amino acids. The CDR3 nucleotides read TGCAGCGTTAGATGGGTAAACTATGGCTACACCTTC. It specifies CSVRWVNYGYTF.

This clone was recorded many times. This chain connects TRBV6-6 to TRBJ1-5, with D unresolved. V dropped 0 bases and J dropped 6 bases, with 15 bases sitting between them. CDR3 length equals 16 residues. Germline CDR1 and CDR2: MNHNY and SVGAGI (reference sequence). CDR3 region: CASSYSFRGFGQPQHF. Written as DNA, the CDR3 is TGTGCCAGCAGTTACTCTTTTCGTGGATTCGGTCAGCCCCAGCATTTT.

This clone was found a few times. Being one base from a much bigger clone, this may be a read error. The V gene is TRBV6-1, the J gene TRBJ2-7; D is unresolved. V was trimmed by 6 bases and J by 4 bases, leaving 16 bases between them. The CDR3 length is 14 residues. Germline loops: CDR1 MNHNS, CDR2 SASEGT. The CDR3 reads CASSPGLVRYEQYF. Here the CDR3 DNA reads TGTGCCAGCAGCCCAGGTTTGGTGCGATACGAGCAGTACTTC.

This clone is labeled as medium-sized. The V gene is TRBV5-1, the J gene TRBJ2-7; 8 bases match TRBD2. V shed 3 bases, J shed 3 bases, and the junction held 5 bases outside the gene matches. Germline V lookup: CDR1 SGHRS, CDR2 YFSETQ. The CDR3 consists of 14 residues. The CDR3: CASSSSSGSYEQYF. DNA of the CDR3: TGCGCCAGCAGCTCATCAAGCGGGAGCTACGAGCAGTACTTC. Supplemented by reference TRBV5-1 and TRBJ2-7, the full variable domain reads KAGVTQTPRYLIKTRGQQVTLSCSPISGHRSVSWYQQTPGQGLQFLFEYFSETQRNKGNFPGRFSGRQFSNSRSEMNVSTLELGDSALYLCASSSSSGSYEQYFGPGTRLTVT.

On this clone itself: Given a much more abundant clone one base away, this may be a read error. Within the sample, other DNA sequences also encode this same CDR3. This rearrangement joins TRBV28 to TRBJ2-7; no definite D call. CDR3 length: 12 residues. From germline, CDR1 is MDHEN and CDR2 SYDVKM. This CDR3 is CASSFERYEQCF. CDR3 sequence (DNA): TGTGCCAGCAGTTTTGAACGTTACGAGCAGTGCTTC.

This clone was seen repeatedly, ten times or more. The chain recombines TRBV6-1 with TRBJ2-7; 10 nucleotides agree with TRBD1. CDR3 length: 16 amino acids. V was clipped by 5 bases and J by 3 bases; unmatched bases: 10. The germline gives CDR1 MNHNS, CDR2 SASEGT. The CDR3 here is CASSPTDRGYGYEQYF. In nucleotides, the CDR3 is TGTGCCAGCAGTCCTACGGACAGGGGGTATGGCTACGAGCAGTACTTC.

This clone was counted many times. This chain joins TRBV4-3 and TRBJ2-7, with D uncertain. V lost 2 bases, J lost 2 bases, and 7 bases lay in between. Looked up from germline, CDR1 is LGHNA and CDR2 is YSLEER. The CDR3 loop spans 13 amino acids. The CDR3 protein is CASSQTLTYEQYF. In DNA, the CDR3 is TGCGCCAGCAGCCAAACCTTAACCTACGAGCAGTACTTC.